Listed here is a single TCR beta chain. What it binds is unknown. TCRdb's table, derived via immunoSEQ multiplex PCR, lists solely in-frame clones and lacks some. The table shows approximately 150,000 clones, with roughly nine tenths occurring only once. This entry comes from a study of T cell responses to AZD1222 COVID-19 vaccine. The study's findings and limits: Just a handful of AZD1222 recipients tested seropositive at baseline. Reportedly, nearly half of unique spike TCRs recognized epitopes outside B.1.351/B.1.1.7 mutations.

This CDR3 is built from 14 residues. Germline loops: CDR1 SGHRS, CDR2 YFSETQ. Trimming cost V 4 bases and J 4 bases, with 11 bases left between them. The receptor's source is an adult in good health. This chain connects TRBV5-1 to TRBJ1-4, with D hard to call. The specimen was peripheral blood, collected on day 0 of MenACWY control vaccination. The CDR3 DNA is TGCGCCAGCAGCGACCCAGGAGGTAATGAAAAACTGTTTTTT. Translation gives CASSDPGGNEKLFF.